A selection of T cell receptor beta chains follows, all from one sample in a study of cytomegalovirus exposure and HLA in healthy donors. Using immunoSEQ multiplex PCR, the repertoire was profiled, and TCRdb retains in-frame clones only, with some absent. The table has roughly 150,000 clones, approximately 73% seen once. The sequenced sample consisted of PBMCs. These receptors came from a man aged 30 to 45 in good health and CMV-seropositive. The CDR3 runs from the conserved cysteine through the conserved F or W. D genes are given only for firm matches. Where a row states a size, it is once, few, many or the class of an expanded clone; other rows omit it.

J: TRBJ2-1; size: once; D: NA; V: TRBV19; CDR3: CASSAQGNEQFF; DNA: TGTGCCAGTAGTGCTCAGGGAAATGAGCAGTTCTTC
J: TRBJ1-4; size: NA; D: TRBD1; V: TRBV9; CDR3: CASSARTGLGEKLFF; DNA: TGTGCCAGCAGCGCGCGGACAGGTTTGGGGGAAAAACTGTTTTTT
J: TRBJ2-7; size: many; D: NA; V: TRBV7-9; CDR3: CASSGVSSYEQYF; DNA: TGTGCCAGCTCCGGGGTCAGCTCCTACGAGCAGTACTTC
J: TRBJ2-1; size: NA; D: TRBD2; V: TRBV5-1; CDR3: CASSSNPQREVSYNEQFF; DNA: TGCGCCAGCAGCTCCAACCCCCAGCGGGAGGTCTCCTACAATGAGCAGTTCTTC
J: TRBJ1-2; size: few; D: NA; V: TRBV6-1; CDR3: CASSEIWESDGYTF; DNA: TGTGCCAGCAGTGAAATCTGGGAGTCCGATGGCTACACCTTC
J: TRBJ1-2; size: NA; D: NA; V: TRBV5-4; CDR3: CASVTAYGYTF; DNA: TGTGCCAGCGTGACAGCCTATGGCTACACCTTC
J: TRBJ1-5; size: NA; D: NA; V: TRBV7-2; CDR3: CASSFTGDYNQPQHF; DNA: TGTGCCAGCAGCTTCACTGGTGATTACAATCAGCCCCAGCATTTT
J: TRBJ2-1; size: NA; D: TRBD2; V: TRBV7-9; CDR3: CASSLVGASGKGSEQFF; DNA: TGTGCCAGCAGCTTAGTGGGGGCTAGCGGGAAGGGCAGTGAGCAGTTCTTC
J: TRBJ2-5; size: NA; D: NA; V: TRBV19; CDR3: CASSIRGGEETQYF; DNA: TGTGCCAGTAGTATAAGGGGCGGGGAAGAGACCCAGTACTTC
J: TRBJ1-5; size: NA; D: TRBD1; V: TRBV13; CDR3: CASSLGRGQGAQPQHF; DNA: TGTGCCAGCAGCTTAGGTCGGGGACAGGGGGCGCAGCCCCAGCATTTT